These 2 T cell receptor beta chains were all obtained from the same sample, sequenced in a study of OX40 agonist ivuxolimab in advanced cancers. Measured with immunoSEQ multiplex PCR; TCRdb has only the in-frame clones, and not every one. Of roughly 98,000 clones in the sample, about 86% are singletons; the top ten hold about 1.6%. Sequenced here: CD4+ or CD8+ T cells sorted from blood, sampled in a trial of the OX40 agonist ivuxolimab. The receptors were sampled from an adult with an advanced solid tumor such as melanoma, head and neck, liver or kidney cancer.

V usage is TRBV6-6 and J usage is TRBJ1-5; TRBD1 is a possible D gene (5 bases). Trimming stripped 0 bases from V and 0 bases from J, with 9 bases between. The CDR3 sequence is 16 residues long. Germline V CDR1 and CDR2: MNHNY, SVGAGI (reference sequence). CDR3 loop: CASSYSPGHSNQPQHF. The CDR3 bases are TGTGCCAGCAGTTACTCTCCAGGGCATAGCAATCAGCCCCAGCATTTT.

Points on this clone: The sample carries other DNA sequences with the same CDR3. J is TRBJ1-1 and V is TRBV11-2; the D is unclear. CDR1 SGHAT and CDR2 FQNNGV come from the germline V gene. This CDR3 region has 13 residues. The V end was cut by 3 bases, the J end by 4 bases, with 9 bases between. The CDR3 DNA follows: TGTGCCAGCAGCTTGGTGCGAACCACTGAAGCTTTCTTT. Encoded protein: CASSLVRTTEAFF.